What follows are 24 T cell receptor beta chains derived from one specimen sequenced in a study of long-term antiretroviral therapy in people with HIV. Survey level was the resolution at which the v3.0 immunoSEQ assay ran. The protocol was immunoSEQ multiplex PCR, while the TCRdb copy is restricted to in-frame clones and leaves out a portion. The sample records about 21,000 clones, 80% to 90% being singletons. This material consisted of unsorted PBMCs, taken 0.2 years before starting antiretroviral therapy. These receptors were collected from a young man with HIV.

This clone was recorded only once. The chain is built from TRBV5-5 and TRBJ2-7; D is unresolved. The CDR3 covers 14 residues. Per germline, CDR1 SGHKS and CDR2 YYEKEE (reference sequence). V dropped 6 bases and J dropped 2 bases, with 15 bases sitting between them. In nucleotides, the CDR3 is TGTGCCAGCACTATGGCGGTCCTAACCTACGAGCAGTACTTC. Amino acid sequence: CASTMAVLTYEQYF.

CDR3 amino acids: CASSNLLGSGELFF. The CDR3 DNA is TGTGCCAGCAGCAACTTACTCGGAAGCGGGGAGCTGTTTTTT. This chain joins TRBV7-9 and TRBJ2-2, with D uncertain. This CDR3 is 14 amino acids long. Germline loops: CDR1 SEHNR, CDR2 FQNEAQ (reference sequence). The ends were cut back, 5 bases at V and 7 bases at J, with 14 bases in the middle.

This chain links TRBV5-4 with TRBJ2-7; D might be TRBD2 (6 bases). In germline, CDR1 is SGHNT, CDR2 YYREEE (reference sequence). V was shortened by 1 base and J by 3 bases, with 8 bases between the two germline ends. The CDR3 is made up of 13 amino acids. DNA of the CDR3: TGTGCCAGCAGCTTGACCGGGAGCTACGAGCAGTACTTC. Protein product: CASSLTGSYEQYF.

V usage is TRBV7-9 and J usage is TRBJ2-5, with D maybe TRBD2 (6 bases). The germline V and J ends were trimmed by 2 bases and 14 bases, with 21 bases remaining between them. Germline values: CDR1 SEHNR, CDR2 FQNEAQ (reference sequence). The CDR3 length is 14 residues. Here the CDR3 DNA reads TGTGCCAGCAGCTTAATTTCAGGAGGGGACCGGATATACTTC. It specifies CASSLISGGDRIYF.

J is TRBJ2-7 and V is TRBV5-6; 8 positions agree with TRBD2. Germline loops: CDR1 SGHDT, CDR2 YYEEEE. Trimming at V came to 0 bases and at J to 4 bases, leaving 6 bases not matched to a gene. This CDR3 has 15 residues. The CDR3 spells CASSLGAGEGYEQYF. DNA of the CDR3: TGTGCCAGCAGCTTGGGAGCGGGAGAAGGGTACGAGCAGTACTTC.

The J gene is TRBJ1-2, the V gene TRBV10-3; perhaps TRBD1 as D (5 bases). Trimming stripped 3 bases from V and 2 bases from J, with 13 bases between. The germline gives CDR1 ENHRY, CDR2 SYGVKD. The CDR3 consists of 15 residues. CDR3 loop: CAISDRDSSNYGYTF. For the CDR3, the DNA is TGTGCCATCAGTGATCGGGACTCGTCGAACTATGGCTACACCTTC.

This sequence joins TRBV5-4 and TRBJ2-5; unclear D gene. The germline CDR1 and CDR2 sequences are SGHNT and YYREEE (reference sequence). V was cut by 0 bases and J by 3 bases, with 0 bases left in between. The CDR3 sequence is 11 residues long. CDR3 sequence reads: CASSLEETQYF. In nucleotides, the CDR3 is TGTGCCAGCAGCTTGGAAGAGACCCAGTACTTC.

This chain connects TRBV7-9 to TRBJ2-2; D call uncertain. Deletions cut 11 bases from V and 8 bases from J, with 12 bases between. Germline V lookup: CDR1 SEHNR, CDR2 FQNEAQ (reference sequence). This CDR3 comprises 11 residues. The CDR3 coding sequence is TGTGCCGGCGACACTCCAGGGGAGCTGTTTTTT. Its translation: CAGDTPGELFF.

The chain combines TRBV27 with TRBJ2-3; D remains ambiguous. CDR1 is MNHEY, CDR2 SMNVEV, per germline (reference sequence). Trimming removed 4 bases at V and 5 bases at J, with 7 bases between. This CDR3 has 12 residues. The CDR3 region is CASSSWRDTQYF. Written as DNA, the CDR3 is TGTGCCAGCAGTTCCTGGAGAGATACGCAGTATTTT.

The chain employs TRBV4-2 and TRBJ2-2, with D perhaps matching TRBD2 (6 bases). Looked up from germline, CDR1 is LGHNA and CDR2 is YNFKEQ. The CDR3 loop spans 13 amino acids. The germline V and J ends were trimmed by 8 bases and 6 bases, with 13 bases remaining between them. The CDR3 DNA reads TGTGCCAGCGGTTTAGGAGGGCCCGGGGAGCTGTTTTTT. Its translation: CASGLGGPGELFF.

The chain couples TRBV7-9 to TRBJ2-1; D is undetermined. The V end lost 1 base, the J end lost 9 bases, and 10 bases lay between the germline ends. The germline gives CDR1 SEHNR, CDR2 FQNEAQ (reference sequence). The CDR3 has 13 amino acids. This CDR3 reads CASSLVSSSEQFF. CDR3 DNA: TGTGCCAGCAGCTTAGTTTCTTCATCTGAGCAGTTCTTC. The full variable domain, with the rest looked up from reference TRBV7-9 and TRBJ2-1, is DTGVSQNPRHKITKRGQNVTFRCDPISEHNRLYWYRQTLGQGPEFLTYFQNEAQLEKSRLLSDRFSAERPKGSFSTLEIQRTEQGDSAMYLCASSLVSSSEQFFGPGTRLTVL.

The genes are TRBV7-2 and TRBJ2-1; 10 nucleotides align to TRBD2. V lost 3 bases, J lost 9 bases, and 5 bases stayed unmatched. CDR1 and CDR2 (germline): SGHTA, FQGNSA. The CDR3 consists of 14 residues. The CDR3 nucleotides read TGTGCCAGCAGCTTGATAGCGGGAGGAGGTGAGCAGTTCTTC. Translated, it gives CASSLIAGGGEQFF.

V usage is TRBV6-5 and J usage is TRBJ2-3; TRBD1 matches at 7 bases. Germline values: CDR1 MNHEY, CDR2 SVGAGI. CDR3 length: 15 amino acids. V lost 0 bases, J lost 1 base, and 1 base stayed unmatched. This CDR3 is CASSYSGGRTDTQYF. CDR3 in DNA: TGTGCCAGCAGTTACTCAGGGGGCCGCACAGATACGCAGTATTTT.

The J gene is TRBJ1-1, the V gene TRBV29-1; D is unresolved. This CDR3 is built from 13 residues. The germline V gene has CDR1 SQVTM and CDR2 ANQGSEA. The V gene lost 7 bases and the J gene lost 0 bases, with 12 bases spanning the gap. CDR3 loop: CSGHKAVNTEAFF. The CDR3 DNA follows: TGCAGCGGCCACAAGGCCGTGAACACTGAAGCTTTCTTT.

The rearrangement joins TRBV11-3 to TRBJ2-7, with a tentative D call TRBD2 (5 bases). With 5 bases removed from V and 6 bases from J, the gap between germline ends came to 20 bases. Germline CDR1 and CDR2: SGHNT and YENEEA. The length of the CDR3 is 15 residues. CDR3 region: CASSRDTSGSSEQYF. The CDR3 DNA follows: TGTGCCAGCAGCCGCGATACTTCGGGGTCATCCGAGCAGTACTTC.

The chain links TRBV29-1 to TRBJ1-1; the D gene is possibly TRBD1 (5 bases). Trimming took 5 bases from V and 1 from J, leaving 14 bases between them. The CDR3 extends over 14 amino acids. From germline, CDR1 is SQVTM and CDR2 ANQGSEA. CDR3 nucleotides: TGCAGCGTTACAGGAGTTACCCCGAACACTGAAGCTTTCTTT. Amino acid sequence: CSVTGVTPNTEAFF.

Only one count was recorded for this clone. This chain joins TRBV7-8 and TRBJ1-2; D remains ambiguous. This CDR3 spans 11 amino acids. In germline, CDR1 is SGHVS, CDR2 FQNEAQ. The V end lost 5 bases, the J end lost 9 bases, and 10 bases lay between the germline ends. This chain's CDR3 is CASSPDGSYTF. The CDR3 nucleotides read TGTGCCAGCAGCCCCGACGGAAGCTACACCTTC.

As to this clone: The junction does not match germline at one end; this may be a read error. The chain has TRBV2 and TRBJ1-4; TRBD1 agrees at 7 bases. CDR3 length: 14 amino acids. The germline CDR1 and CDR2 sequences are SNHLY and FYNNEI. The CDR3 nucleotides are TGTGCCAGCAGAGAAGACAGGGCCAATGAAAAACTGTTTTTT. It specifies CASREDRANEKLFF.

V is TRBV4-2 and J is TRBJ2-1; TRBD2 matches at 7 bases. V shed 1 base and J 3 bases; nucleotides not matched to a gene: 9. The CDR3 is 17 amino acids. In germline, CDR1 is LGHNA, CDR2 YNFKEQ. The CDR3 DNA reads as TGTGCCAGCAGCCAAGCAGGCCTAGCGGAGTACTACAATGAGCAGTTCTTC. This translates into CASSQAGLAEYYNEQFF.

The CDR3 region has the DNA TGTGCCAGCAGCCCCCATGAGGGGGCGCACTCCTACGAGCAGTACTTC. Translation gives CASSPHEGAHSYEQYF. This rearrangement joins TRBV7-9 to TRBJ2-7, with TRBD1 matching 7 bases. Per the germline V gene, CDR1 is SEHNR and CDR2 is FQNEAQ (reference sequence). This CDR3 contains 16 residues. J gave up 0 bases and V 5 bases, and 10 bases lay outside the gene matches.

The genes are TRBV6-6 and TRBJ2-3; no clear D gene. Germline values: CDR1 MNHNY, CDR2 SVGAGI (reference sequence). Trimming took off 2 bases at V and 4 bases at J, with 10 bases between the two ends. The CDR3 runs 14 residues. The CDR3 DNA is TGTGCCAGCAGTTACAGTCCCCACTCAGATACGCAGTATTTT. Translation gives CASSYSPHSDTQYF.

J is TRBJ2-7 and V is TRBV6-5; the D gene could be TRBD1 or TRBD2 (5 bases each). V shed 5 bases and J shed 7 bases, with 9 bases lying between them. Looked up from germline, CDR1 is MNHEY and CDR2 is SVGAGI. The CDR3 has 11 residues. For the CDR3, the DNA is TGTGCCAGCAGTAGTGAGGGGGAGCAGTACTTC. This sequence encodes CASSSEGEQYF.

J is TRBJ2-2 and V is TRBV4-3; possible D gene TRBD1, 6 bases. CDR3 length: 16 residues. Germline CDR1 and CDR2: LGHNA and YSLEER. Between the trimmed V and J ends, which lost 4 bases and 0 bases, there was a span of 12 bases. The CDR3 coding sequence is TGCGCCAGCAGCCTGGGGGCAGGGGCGAACACCGGGGAGCTGTTTTTT. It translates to CASSLGAGANTGELFF.

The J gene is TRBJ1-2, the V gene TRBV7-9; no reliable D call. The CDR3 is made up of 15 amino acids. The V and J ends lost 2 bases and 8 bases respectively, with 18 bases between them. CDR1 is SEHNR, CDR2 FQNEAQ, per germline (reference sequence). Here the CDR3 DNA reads TGTGCCAGCAGCTTAACCCTCGGAGCTAATCCGGGCTACACCTTC. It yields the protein CASSLTLGANPGYTF.